This T cell receptor beta chain was recovered during a study of beta chain features in type 1 diabetes. All of the isolated RNA was reverse transcribed, so expressed TCRB transcripts were sequenced. Sequencing of naive, central memory and regulatory T cell samples gave an average of around 3.6 million reads. Clones were sequenced by immunoSEQ multiplex PCR, and TCRdb holds only the in-frame ones, with some missing. This sample has just over 600,000 clones, with 15% to 19% found just once. The study's findings and limits: Reduced insertions and increased deletions marked VDJ junctions in type 1 diabetes patients. A PCR bias possibly favoring shorter templates would apply equally to patients and controls.

As regards this clone: Antigen specificity is unknown.

The receptor was derived from a man aged 18 to 30 in good health. The sample taken for sequencing was naive CD4+ T cells from blood.

Here the CDR3 reads CSVGSSSSYNEQFF. The CDR3 DNA sequence: TGCAGCGTTGGGTCATCGAGCTCCTACAATGAGCAGTTCTTC. J is TRBJ2-1 and V is TRBV29-1; D not certain. The CDR3 is 14 amino acids. V lost 4 bases and J lost 0, with 10 bases in between. Germline V CDR1 and CDR2: SQVTM, ANQGSEA.